The present TCR beta chain was sequenced within a study of T cell repertoires in cytomegalovirus infection. Study in general: Both CMV infection and a matching HLA type were indicated by public TCR beta signatures. Findings of the study overall: Frequencies of public TCR beta families were cumulated, and this identified carriers of CMV plus the relevant HLA. Dominant in the ex vivo response were TCR beta clonotypes restricted by HLA-C and specific for CMV.

Germline CDR1 is LGHNT and CDR2 is FRNRAP. The V end was cut by 2 bases, the J end by 4 bases, with 14 bases between. The CDR3 covers 15 residues. This clonotype was recorded a few times. The antigen remains undetermined. TCRdb ran MiXCR on the reads and lists one entry per CDR3 protein. The sample shows a few hundred thousand distinct CDR3 sequences, around 27% of them seen only once. This sequence originates from a human donor in good health (CMV status not recorded). Some clones in this sample may be carry-over from other donors' samples. Input material: PBMCs. The chain recombines TRBV12-5 with TRBJ1-1; D possibly corresponds to TRBD1 (6 bases). The CDR3 region has the DNA TGTGCTAGTGGTTTGAACTCCCAGGGGTTCACTGAAGCTTTCTTT. Protein: CASGLNSQGFTEAFF.